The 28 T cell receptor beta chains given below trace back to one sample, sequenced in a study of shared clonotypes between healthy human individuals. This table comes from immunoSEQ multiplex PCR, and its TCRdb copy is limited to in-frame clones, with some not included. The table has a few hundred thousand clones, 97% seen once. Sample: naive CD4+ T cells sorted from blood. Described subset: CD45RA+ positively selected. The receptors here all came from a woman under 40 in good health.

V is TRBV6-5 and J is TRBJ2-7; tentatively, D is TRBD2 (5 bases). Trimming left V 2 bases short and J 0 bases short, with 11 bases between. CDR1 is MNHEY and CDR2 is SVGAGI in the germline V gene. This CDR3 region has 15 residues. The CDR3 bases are TGTGCCAGCAGTTACGAGAGGGCAGGCTCCTACGAGCAGTACTTC. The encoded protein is CASSYERAGSYEQYF.

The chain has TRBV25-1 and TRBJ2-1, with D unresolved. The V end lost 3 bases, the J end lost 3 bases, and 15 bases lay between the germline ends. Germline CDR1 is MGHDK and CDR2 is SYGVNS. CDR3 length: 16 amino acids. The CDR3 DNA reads TGTGCCAGCAGTGATCTGGCCGGGCAATTCTACAATGAGCAGTTCTTC. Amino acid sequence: CASSDLAGQFYNEQFF.

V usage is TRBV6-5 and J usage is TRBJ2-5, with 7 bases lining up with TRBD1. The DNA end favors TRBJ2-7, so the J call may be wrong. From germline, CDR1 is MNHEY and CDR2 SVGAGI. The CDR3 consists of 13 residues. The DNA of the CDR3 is TGTGCCAGCAGTTGGGGACAGAGCTACGAGCAGTACTTC. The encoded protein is CASSWGQSYEQYF.

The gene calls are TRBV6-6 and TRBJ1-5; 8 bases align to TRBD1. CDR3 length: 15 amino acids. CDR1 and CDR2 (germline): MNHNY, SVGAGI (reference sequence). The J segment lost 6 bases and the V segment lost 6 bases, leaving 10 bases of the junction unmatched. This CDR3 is CASSNGQGAVQPQHF. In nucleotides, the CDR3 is TGTGCCAGCAGCAACGGGCAGGGGGCTGTTCAGCCCCAGCATTTT.

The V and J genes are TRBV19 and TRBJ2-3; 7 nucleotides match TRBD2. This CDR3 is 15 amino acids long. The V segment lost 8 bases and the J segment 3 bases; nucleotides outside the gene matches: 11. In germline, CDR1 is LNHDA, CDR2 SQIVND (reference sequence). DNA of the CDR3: TGTGCCAGTGGCACCGGGGAGGGCCGAACAGATACGCAGTATTTT. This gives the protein CASGTGEGRTDTQYF.

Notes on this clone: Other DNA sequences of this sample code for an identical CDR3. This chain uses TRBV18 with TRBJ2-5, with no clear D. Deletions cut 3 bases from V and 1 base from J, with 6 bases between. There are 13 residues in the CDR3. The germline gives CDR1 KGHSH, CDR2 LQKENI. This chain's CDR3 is CASSPRAQETQYF. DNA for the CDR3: TGTGCCAGCTCACCCAGAGCCCAAGAGACCCAGTACTTC.

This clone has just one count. CDR3 region: CVRVGLAGSDTQYF. Written as DNA, the CDR3 is TGTGTCAGAGTCGGGCTAGCGGGATCAGATACGCAGTATTTT. The rearrangement uses TRBV7-5 and TRBJ2-3; TRBD2 is taken as the D call from the table, unchecked against the DNA. TRBV7-5 is a known pseudogene. This CDR3 has 14 residues.

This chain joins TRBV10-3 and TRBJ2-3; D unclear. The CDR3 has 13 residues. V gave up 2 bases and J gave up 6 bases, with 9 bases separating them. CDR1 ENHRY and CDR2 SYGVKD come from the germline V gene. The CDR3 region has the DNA TGTGCCATCAGTGAGCCACCCCCGGATACGCAGTATTTT. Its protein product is CAISEPPPDTQYF.

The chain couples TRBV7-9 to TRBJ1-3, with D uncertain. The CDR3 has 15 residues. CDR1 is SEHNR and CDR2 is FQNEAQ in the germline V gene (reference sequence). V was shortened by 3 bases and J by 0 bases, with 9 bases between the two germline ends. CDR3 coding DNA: TGTGCCAGCAGCTTTGGGCGGAGCTCTGGAAACACCATATATTTT. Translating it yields CASSFGRSSGNTIYF.

The CDR3, as DNA: TGTGCCATCAGTGAGGGGACTAGCGAATCCAATGAGCAGTTCTTC. The encoded protein is CAISEGTSESNEQFF. The gene calls are TRBV10-3 and TRBJ2-1; TRBD2 aligns across 10 bases. The length of the CDR3 is 15 residues. Germline V gene data show CDR1 as ENHRY and CDR2 as SYGVKD. The junction had 4 bases not matched to a gene; V was cut back by 2 bases and J by 6 bases.

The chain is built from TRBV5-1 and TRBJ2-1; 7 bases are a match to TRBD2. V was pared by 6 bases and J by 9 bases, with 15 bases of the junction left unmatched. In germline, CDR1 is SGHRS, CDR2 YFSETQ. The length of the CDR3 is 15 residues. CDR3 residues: CASTQHGGSEGEQFF. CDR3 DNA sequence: TGCGCCAGCACCCAACATGGCGGGAGCGAGGGTGAGCAGTTCTTC. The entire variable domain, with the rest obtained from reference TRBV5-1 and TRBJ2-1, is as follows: KAGVTQTPRYLIKTRGQQVTLSCSPISGHRSVSWYQQTPGQGLQFLFEYFSETQRNKGNFPGRFSGRQFSNSRSEMNVSTLELGDSALYLCASTQHGGSEGEQFFGPGTRLTVL.

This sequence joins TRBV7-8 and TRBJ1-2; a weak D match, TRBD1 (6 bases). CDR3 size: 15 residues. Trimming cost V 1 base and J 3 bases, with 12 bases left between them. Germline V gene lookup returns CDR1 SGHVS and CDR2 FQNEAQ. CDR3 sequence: CASSLVPGADYGYTF. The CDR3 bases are TGTGCCAGCAGCTTAGTCCCGGGGGCGGACTATGGCTACACCTTC.

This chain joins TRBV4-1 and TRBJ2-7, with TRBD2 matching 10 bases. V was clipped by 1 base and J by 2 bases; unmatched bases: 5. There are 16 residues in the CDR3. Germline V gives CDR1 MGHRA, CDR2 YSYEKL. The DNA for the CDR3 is TGCGCCAGCAGCCAAGTCCCAGCGGGAGGGACCTACGAGCAGTACTTC. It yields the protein CASSQVPAGGTYEQYF.

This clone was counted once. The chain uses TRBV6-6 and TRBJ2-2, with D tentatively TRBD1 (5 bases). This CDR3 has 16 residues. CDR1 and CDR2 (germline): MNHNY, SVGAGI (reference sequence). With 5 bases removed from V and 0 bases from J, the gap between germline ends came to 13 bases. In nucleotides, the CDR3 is TGTGCCAGCAGTATCGAAGGGGTCGCGAACACCGGGGAGCTGTTTTTT. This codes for CASSIEGVANTGELFF.

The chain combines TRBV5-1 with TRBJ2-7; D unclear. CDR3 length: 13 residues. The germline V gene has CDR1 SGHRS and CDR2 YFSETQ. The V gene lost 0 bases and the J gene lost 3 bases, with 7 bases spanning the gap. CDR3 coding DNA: TGCGCCAGCAGCTTGGGCGCGAACTACGAGCAGTACTTC. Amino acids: CASSLGANYEQYF.

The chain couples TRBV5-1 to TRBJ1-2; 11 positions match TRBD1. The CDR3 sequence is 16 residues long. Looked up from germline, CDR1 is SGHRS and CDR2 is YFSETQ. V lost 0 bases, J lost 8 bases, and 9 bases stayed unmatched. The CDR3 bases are TGCGCCAGCAGCTTGGCCTCAACGGACAGGGGGCAAGGCTACACCTTC. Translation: CASSLASTDRGQGYTF.

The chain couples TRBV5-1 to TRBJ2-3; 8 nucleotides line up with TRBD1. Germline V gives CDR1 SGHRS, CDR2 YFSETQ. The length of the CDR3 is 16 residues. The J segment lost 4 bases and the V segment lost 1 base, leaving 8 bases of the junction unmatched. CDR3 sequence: CASSLYMGQDADTQYF. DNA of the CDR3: TGCGCCAGCAGCTTGTATATGGGACAGGATGCAGATACGCAGTATTTT.

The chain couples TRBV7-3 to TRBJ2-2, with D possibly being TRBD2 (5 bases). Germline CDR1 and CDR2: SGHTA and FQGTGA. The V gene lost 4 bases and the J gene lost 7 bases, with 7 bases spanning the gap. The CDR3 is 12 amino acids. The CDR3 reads CASSSRGGELFF. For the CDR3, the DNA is TGTGCCAGCAGCTCCCGGGGCGGGGAGCTGTTTTTT.

The CDR3 DNA is TGTGCCAGCGAACTAGCGGGGAGGGAGGAGACCCAGTACTTC. Amino acid sequence: CASELAGREETQYF. The chain recombines TRBV2 with TRBJ2-5, with 10 bases identical to TRBD2. This CDR3 has 14 residues. In germline, CDR1 is SNHLY, CDR2 FYNNEI. Trimming removed 8 bases from V and 5 bases from J; junction bases left unmatched: 8. Full variable domain (remainder filled in from reference TRBV2 and TRBJ2-5): EPEVTQTPSHQVTQMGQEVILRCVPISNHLYFYWYRQILGQKVEFLVSFYNNEISEKSEIFDDQFSVERPDGSNFTLKIRSTKLEDSAMYFCASELAGREETQYFGPGTRLLVL.

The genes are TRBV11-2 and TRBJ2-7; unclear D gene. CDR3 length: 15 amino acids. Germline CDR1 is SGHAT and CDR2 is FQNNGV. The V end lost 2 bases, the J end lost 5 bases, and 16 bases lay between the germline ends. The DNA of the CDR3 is TGTGCCAGCAGCTTATTATTTACTGGGTTCGACGAGCAGTACTTC. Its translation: CASSLLFTGFDEQYF.

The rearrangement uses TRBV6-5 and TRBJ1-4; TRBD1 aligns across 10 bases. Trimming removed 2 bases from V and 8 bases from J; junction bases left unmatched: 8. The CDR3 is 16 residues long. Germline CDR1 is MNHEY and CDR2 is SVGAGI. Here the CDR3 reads CASSYRGTGVGEKLFF. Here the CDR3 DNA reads TGTGCCAGCAGTTACCGTGGGACAGGGGTAGGAGAAAAACTGTTTTTT.

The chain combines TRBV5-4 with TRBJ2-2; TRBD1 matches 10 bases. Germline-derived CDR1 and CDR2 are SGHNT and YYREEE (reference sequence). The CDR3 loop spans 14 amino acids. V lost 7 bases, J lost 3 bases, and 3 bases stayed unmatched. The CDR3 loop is CASGGQGHTGELFF. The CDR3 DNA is TGTGCCAGCGGGGGACAGGGGCACACCGGGGAGCTGTTTTTT.

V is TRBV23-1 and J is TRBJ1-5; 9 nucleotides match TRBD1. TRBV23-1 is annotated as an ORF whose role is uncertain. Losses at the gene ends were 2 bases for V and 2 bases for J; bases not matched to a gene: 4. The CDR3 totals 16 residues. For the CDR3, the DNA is TGCGCCAGCAGTCAACGACAGGGGGATGGCAATCAGCCCCAGCATTTT. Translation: CASSQRQGDGNQPQHF.

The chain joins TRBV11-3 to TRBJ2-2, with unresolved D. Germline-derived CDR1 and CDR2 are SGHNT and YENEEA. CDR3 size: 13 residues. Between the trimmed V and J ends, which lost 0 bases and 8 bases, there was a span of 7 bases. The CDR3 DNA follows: TGTGCCAGCAGCTTAGATCGGGCTGGGGAGCTGTTTTTT. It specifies CASSLDRAGELFF.

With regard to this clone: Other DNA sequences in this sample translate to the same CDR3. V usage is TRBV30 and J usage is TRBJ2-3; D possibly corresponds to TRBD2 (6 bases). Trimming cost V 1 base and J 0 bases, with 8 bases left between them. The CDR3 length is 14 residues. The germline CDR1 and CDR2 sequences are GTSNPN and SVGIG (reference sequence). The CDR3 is CAWSAGTSTDTQYF. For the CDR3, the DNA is TGTGCCTGGAGTGCCGGGACTAGCACAGATACGCAGTATTTT.

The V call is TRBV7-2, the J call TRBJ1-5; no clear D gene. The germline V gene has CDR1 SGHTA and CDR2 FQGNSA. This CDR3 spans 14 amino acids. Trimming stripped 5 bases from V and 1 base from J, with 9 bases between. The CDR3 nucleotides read TGTGCCAGCAGCGCCGGGCGAAGCAATCAGCCCCAGCATTTT. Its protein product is CASSAGRSNQPQHF.

The CDR3 region has the DNA TGTGCCAGCAGCTCACGTATAAGCGGTTCTCAAGAGACCCAGTACTTC. Translating gives CASSSRISGSQETQYF. The chain combines TRBV9 with TRBJ2-5, with D possibly matching TRBD2 (5 bases). V shed 4 bases and J shed 2 bases, with 18 bases lying between them. Germline assignment: CDR1 SGDLS and CDR2 YYNGEE. CDR3 length: 16 residues.

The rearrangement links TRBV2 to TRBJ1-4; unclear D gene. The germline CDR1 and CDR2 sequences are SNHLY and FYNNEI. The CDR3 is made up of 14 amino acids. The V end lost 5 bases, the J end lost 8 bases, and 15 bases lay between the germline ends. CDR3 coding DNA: TGTGCCAGCAGTTTACAGTCCGTACGCGAAAAACTGTTTTTT. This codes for CASSLQSVREKLFF.